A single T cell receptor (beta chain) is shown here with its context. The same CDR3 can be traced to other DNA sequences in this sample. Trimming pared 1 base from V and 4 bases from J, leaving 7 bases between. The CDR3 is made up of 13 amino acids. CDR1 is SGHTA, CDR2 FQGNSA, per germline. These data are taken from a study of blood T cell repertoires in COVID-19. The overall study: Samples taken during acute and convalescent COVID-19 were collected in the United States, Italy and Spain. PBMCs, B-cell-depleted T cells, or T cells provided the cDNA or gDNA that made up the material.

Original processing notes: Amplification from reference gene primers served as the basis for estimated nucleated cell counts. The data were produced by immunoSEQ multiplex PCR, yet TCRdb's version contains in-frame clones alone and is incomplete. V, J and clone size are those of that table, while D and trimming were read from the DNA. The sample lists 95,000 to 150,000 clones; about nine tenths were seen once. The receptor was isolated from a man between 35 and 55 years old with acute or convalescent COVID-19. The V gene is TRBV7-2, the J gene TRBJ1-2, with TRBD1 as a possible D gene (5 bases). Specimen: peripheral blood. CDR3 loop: CASSLGQGYGYTF. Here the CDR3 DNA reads TGTGCCAGCAGCTTAGGGCAGGGCTATGGCTACACCTTC.